This T cell receptor beta chain was found in a study of vaccination and CD4 T cells after COVID-19 (dated 2022 in TCRdb). Regarding the study in general: SARS-CoV-2 positivity had been established in the convalescent patients by nasal swab PCR, and mild disease was recorded in roughly 9 of these patients and severe disease in one. The cultures were stimulated with overlapping spike peptide pools from SARS-CoV-2 and from the common cold coronaviruses HCoV-NL63, HCoV-OC43 and HCoV-229E. Two doses of either the Pfizer-BioNTech BNT162b2 vaccine (n=8) or the Moderna mRNA-1273 vaccine (n=2) were administered to participants. As controls, cultures received a CEFX viral epitope pool (the positive control), an HIV-1 Nef peptide pool (the negative control), or no peptide at all. In more than eight COVID-19 convalescent patients and a handful of infection-naive healthy vaccine recipients, researchers compared the spike-specific CD4+ TCR repertoire from before mRNA vaccination with the repertoire from after. Post-COVID blood samples from convalescent patients were collected a median of about 110 days after diagnosis, with a range of 35 to 161 days. The convalescent cohort comprised six males and four females, including two Hispanic individuals, seven Caucasians, two Asians and one multiracial person. Post-vaccine blood samples were collected a median of about 66 days after the second vaccine dose, ranging from 14 to 241 days.

Study-wide conclusions, independent of this receptor: The median count of SARS-CoV-2-reactive clonotypes went up from 20 to 25 after infection to 30 to 40 after vaccination, although the change was not significant. Nearly all vaccine-specific clones in convalescent patients (304 of 307) were mono-reactive for SARS-CoV-2 spike rather than cross-reactive with common cold coronaviruses. The number of convalescent patients in the study was relatively small, and the study did not examine early timepoints following natural infection. In convalescent patients, a median roughly 88% of post-vaccine SARS-CoV-2-reactive clones were detected only after vaccination, suggesting vaccine-specific priming.

Library preparation used PCR. DNA from cultured CD4+ T cells was subjected to TCR sequencing with the Oncomine TCR Beta short-read assay at the Johns Hopkins FTIC core. The QIAamp micro DNA kit was used to extract genomic DNA from the cultured CD4+ T cells. Oncomine TCR Beta libraries made from cultured CD4+ T cells were pooled using unique dual indexes and sequenced on an Illumina iSeq 100. The study's processing was this. Non-productive sequences were removed, and CDR3s not starting with C, not ending with F or W, or shorter than 7 amino acids were discarded. Antigen-specific clonotypes were identified using the MANAFEST web application through comparison of peptide-stimulated wells with reference and other culture wells. For a clone to be called positive, the clone needed an FDR below 0.05, an odds ratio above 5, and a productive frequency above 0.1% in at least two of three replicate wells. A clonotype counted as cross-reactive if it showed significant expansion both in the SARS-CoV-2 spike wells and in at least one common cold coronavirus spike condition. Using R version 3.6.1, CDR3 homology was evaluated through Levenshtein distances (stringdist) along with unrooted phylogenetic trees (ape). The raw public reads went through TCRdb reprocessing: fastp at Q25, MiXCR clone calling, in-frame beta chains kept. Rows with one shared CDR3 protein collapse into an entry with the most common genes and DNA. The V and J calls reflect TCRdb's pipeline rather than the authors' work. For this sample the table gives around 13,000 distinct CDR3 sequences, of which 55% to 75% were detected only once. The ten top clones hold about 13% of the sample.

From its cysteine to its phenylalanine, the CDR3 spans 12 amino acids. Left in the record is the CDR3 DNA by itself, 36 bases read in frame from the first base. The V and J ends are trimmed by 6 bases and 8 bases, leaving 11 bases between them. What this sample's treatment or condition label stands for: roughly ten-day PBMC culture with coronavirus spike peptide pools or control peptides (ViraFEST assay). The ViraFEST assay was used in the study, in which antigen-specific T cells were expanded with peptide pools and expanded clonotypes were subsequently identified by TCR sequencing. Positive SARS-CoV-2 PCR tests in the convalescent patients dated from March to December 2020, before Alpha, Beta and Delta variants emerged in the United States. Each well held 2 million to 2.5 million PBMCs cultured with 9 to 10 ug/ml peptide pools in IMDM containing around 5% human AB serum and around 10 IU/ml IL-2. On days 3 and 7, half of the culture medium was replaced with fresh IL-2-containing medium. Once the cells had been in culture for approximately 10 days, the EasySep CD4+ T cell isolation kit was used to isolate CD4+ T cells by negative selection. Ficoll-Paque Plus gradient centrifugation was used to isolate PBMCs from whole blood, and the isolated PBMCs were then either used fresh or cryopreserved at -140C. In general, triplicate wells were set up for every culture condition.

Details on this clonotype: What this receptor recognizes is not known. Per-nucleotide qualities are absent, and no much larger clonotype sits a single base away.

This clonotype was obtained from a human donor who had recovered from COVID-19. Sequenced material: CD4+ T cells from blood, cultured in vitro. The sequence joins TRBV12-3 or TRBV12-4 to TRBJ2-1; no D gene call is confident. The nucleotide sequence is TGTGCCAGCAGCCTCGGCTGGGATGAGCAGTTCTTC. Its protein product is CASSLGWDEQFF.